This TCR beta chain comes out of a study of blood T cell repertoires in COVID-19. Study-level background: Acute and convalescent COVID-19 samples came from the United States, Italy and Spain. T cells, B-cell-depleted T cells, or PBMCs provided the cDNA or gDNA that served as material.

The data were produced by immunoSEQ multiplex PCR, yet TCRdb's version contains in-frame clones alone and is incomplete. The sample shows approximately 150,000 clones, roughly 93% of them seen only once. CDR1 is MNHGY and CDR2 is SAAAGT in the germline V gene. V gave up 3 bases and J gave up 2 bases, with 23 bases separating them. The CDR3 extends over 18 amino acids. Material for sequencing was peripheral blood. This chain connects TRBV6-8 to TRBJ2-7, with D hard to call. This TCR was recovered from a man aged 18 to 29 with COVID-19, enrolled during active disease. CDR3 coding DNA: TGTGCCAGCAGTTATATGCCCCCCCCTCACCCAGGCCCCTACGAGCAGTACTTC. Translating gives CASSYMPPPHPGPYEQYF.